This section outlines one TCR beta chain sequence together with its context. This entry is derived from a study of blood T cells in healthy people across ages. The second PCR ran about 6 to 12 cycles with a sample-barcoded 5' primer and J-beta primers. TCRdb recomputed calls from the 5' RACE reads with MiXCR, one row per CDR3 protein. This sample yields roughly 730,000 distinct CDR3 sequences, of which just over 55% are seen a single time; more than 25% belongs to the top ten. V lost 3 bases and J 6 bases, leaving 9 bases between the germline ends. The CDR3 runs to 12 residues. Germline CDR1 and CDR2: DFQATT and SNEGSKA (reference sequence).

The receptor comes from a man between 35 and 55 years old in good health. This chain uses TRBV20-1 with TRBJ1-5; no clear D. The sequenced material came from blood. CDR3 in amino acids: CSARVGTQPQHF. In nucleotides, the CDR3 is TGCAGTGCTAGGGTGGGCACTCAGCCCCAGCATTTT.